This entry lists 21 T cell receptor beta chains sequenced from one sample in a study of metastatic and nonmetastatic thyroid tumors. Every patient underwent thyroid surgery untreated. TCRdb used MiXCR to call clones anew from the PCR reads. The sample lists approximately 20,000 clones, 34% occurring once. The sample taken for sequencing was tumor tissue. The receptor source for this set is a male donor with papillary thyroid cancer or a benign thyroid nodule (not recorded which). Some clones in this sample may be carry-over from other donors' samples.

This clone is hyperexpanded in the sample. The CDR3: CASSDRDRAIVSYTF. DNA for the CDR3: TGTGCCAGCAGTGATAGGGACAGGGCTATTGTAAGCTACACCTTC. The rearrangement uses TRBV6-1 and TRBJ1-2; 9 nucleotides match TRBD1. Germline values: CDR1 MNHNS, CDR2 SASEGT. There are 15 residues in the CDR3. Germline trimming cut 3 bases from V and 9 bases from J; bases unmatched to any gene: 11.

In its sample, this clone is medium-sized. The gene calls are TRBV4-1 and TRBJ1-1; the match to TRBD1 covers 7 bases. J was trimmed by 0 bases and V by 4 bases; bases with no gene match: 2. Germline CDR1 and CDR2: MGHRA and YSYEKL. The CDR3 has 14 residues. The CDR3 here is CASSPGQLNTEAFF. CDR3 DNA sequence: TGCGCCAGCAGCCCGGGACAGCTGAACACTGAAGCTTTCTTT.

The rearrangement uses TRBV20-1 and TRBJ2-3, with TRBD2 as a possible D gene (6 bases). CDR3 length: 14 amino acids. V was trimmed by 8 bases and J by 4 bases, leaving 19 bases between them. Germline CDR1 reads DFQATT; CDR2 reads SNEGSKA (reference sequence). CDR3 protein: CSFHSGIEPDTQYF. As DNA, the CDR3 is TGCAGTTTCCATAGCGGCATTGAACCAGATACGCAGTATTTT.

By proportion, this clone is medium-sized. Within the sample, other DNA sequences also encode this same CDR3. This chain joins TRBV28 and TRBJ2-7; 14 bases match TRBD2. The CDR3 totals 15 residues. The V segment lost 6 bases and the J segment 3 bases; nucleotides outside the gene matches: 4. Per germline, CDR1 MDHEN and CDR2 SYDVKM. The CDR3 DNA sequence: TGTGCCAGCAGGGGCGGGACTAGCGGGAGCTACGAGCAGTACTTC. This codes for CASRGGTSGSYEQYF.

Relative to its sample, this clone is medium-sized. The CDR3 here is CASSLFVTSTDTQYF. The CDR3 DNA reads as TGTGCCAGCAGCTTATTTGTAACTAGCACAGATACGCAGTATTTT. The V and J genes are TRBV7-8 and TRBJ2-3; no reliable D call. Germline V gene data show CDR1 as SGHVS and CDR2 as FQNEAQ. The CDR3 runs 15 residues. Trimming pared 2 bases from V and 0 bases from J, leaving 9 bases between.

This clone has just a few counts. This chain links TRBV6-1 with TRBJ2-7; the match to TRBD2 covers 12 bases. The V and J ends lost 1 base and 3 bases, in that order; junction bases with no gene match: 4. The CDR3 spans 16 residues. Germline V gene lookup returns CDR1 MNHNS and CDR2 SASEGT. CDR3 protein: CASSEVGLAGFYEQYF. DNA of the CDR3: TGTGCCAGCAGTGAAGTCGGACTAGCGGGGTTCTACGAGCAGTACTTC.

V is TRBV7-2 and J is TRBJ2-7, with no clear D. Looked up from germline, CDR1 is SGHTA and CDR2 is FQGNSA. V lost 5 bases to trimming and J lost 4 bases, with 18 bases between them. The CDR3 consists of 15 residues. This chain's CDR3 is CASSRTPSGFYEQYF. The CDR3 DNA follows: TGTGCCAGCAGCCGGACCCCCTCGGGCTTTTACGAGCAGTACTTC.

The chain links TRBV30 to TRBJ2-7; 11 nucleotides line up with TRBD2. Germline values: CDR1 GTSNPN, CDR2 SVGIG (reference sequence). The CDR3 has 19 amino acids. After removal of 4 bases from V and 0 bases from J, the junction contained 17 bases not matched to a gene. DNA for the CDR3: TGTGCCTGGAAGTTTCTAGGGACTAGCGGAATGTTAAGCTCCTACGAGCAGTACTTC. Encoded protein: CAWKFLGTSGMLSSYEQYF.

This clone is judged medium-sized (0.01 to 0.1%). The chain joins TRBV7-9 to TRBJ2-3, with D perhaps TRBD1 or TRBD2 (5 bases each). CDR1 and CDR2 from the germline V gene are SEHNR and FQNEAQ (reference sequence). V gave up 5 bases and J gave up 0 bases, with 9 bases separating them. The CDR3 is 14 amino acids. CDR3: CASSPGASTDTQYF. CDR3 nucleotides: TGTGCCAGCAGCCCCGGGGCTAGCACAGATACGCAGTATTTT.

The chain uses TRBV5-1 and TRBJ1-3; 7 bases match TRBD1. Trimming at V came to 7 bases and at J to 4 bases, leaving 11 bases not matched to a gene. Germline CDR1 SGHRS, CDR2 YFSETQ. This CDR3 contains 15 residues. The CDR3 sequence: CASQEGAGVGNTIYF. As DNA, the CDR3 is TGCGCCAGCCAGGAGGGGGCAGGAGTCGGAAACACCATATATTTT.

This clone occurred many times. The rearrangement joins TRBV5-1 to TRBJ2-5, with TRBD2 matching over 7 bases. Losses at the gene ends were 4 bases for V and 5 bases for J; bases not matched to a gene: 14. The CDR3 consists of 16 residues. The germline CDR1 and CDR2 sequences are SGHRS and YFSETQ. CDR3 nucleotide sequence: TGCGCCAGCAGCCTTGGTCCGGCGGGAGTACTGGAGACCCAGTACTTC. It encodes CASSLGPAGVLETQYF. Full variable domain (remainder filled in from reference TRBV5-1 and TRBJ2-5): KAGVTQTPRYLIKTRGQQVTLSCSPISGHRSVSWYQQTPGQGLQFLFEYFSETQRNKGNFPGRFSGRQFSNSRSEMNVSTLELGDSALYLCASSLGPAGVLETQYFGPGTRLLVL.

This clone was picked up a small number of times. In DNA, the CDR3 is TGTGCCAGCAGGTCGACAGGGAAGGGTTGGGACTATGGCTACACCTTC. Residues: CASRSTGKGWDYGYTF. V gene TRBV6-1 combines with J gene TRBJ1-2, with TRBD1 identical over 7 bases. The germline CDR1 and CDR2 sequences are MNHNS and SASEGT. The CDR3 has 16 residues. Losses at the gene ends were 6 bases for V and 3 bases for J; bases not matched to a gene: 13.

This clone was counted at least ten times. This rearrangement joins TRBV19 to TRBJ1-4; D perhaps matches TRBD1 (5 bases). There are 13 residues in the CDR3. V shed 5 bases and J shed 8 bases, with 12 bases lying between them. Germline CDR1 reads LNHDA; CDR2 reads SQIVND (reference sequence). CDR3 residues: CASSAGWKEKLFF. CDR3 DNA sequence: TGTGCCAGTAGTGCAGGGTGGAAGGAAAAACTGTTTTTT.

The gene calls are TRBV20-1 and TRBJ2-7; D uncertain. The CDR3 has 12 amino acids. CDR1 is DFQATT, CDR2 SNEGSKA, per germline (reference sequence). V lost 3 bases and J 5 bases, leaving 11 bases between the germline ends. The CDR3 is CSARAMENEQYF. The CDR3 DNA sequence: TGCAGTGCTAGGGCCATGGAGAACGAGCAGTACTTC.

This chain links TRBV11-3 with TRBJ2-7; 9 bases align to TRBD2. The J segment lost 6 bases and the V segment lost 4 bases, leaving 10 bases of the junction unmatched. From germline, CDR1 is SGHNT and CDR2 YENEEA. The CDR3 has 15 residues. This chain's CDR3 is CASSSRLTSGLEQYF. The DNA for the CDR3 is TGTGCCAGCAGCTCCCGACTGACTAGCGGCCTCGAGCAGTACTTC.

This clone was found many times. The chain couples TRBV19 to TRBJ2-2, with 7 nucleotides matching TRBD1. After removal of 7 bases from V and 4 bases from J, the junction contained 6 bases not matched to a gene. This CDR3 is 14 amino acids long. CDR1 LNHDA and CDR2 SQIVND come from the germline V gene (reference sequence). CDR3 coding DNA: TGTGCCAGTACTACAGGGGTAGGCACCGGGGAGCTGTTTTTT. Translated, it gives CASTTGVGTGELFF.

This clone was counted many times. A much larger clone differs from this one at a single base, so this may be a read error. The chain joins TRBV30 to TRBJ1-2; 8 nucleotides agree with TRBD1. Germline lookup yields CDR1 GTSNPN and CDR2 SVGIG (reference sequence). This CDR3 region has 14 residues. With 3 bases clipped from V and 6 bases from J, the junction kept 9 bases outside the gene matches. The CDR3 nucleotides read TGTGCCTGGAGGGCGGACAGGGTTATAAATGGCTACACCTTC. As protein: CAWRADRVINGYTF.

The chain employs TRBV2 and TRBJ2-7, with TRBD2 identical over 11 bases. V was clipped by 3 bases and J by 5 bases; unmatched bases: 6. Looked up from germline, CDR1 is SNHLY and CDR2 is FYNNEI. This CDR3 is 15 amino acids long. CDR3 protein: CASSESSGRAHEQYF. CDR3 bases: TGTGCCAGCAGTGAGAGTAGCGGGAGGGCCCACGAGCAGTACTTC.

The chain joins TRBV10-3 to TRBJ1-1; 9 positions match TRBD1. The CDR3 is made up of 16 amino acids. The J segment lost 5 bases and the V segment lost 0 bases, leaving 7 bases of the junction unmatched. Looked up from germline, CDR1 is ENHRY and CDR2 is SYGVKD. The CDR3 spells CAISESLQGARTEAFF. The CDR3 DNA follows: TGTGCCATCAGTGAGTCGTTACAGGGGGCGAGGACTGAAGCTTTCTTT.

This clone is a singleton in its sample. The CDR3 protein is CSASNLADPSGANVLTF. CDR3 in DNA: TGCAGTGCTAGTAATTTGGCTGACCCCTCTGGGGCCAACGTCCTGACTTTC. V and J are TRBV20-1 and TRBJ2-6; D remains unclear. CDR3 size: 17 residues. The V gene's germline CDR1 is DFQATT and CDR2 SNEGSKA (reference sequence). V was cut by 3 bases and J by 0 bases, with 15 bases left in between.

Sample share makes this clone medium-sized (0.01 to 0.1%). The CDR3 reads CASSLVPGDTQYF. The DNA for the CDR3 is TGTGCCAGCAGCTTAGTTCCCGGGGATACGCAGTATTTT. This chain joins TRBV7-2 and TRBJ2-3; the D is unclear. V lost 1 base and J 6 bases, leaving 8 bases between the germline ends. CDR1 is SGHTA and CDR2 is FQGNSA in the germline V gene. The CDR3 spans 13 residues.